This T cell receptor beta chain was sequenced in a study of glioma-infiltrating T cells after dendritic cell vaccination. Germline V gives CDR1 SNHLY, CDR2 FYNNEI. Trimming took off 1 base at V and 5 bases at J, with 11 bases between the two ends. This CDR3 contains 14 residues. This sample's time point: after dendritic cell vaccination, including at tumor progression/relapse. The method was immunoSEQ multiplex PCR; TCRdb's version includes in-frame clones alone and lacks a portion of them. Altogether approximately 91,000 clones are present, 70% to 90% being singletons, with the ten largest covering approximately 2%.

Specimen: blood, collected after dendritic cell vaccination. The TCR comes from a human donor with glioblastoma. The rearrangement uses TRBV2 and TRBJ2-5; D might be TRBD1 (6 bases). The CDR3 protein is CASSEGTARETQYF. CDR3 DNA sequence: TGTGCCAGCAGTGAAGGGACAGCCCGGGAGACCCAGTACTTC.